This passage covers 25 T cell receptor beta chains from one sample sequenced in a study of cytomegalovirus exposure and HLA in healthy donors. Vbeta (60) and Jbeta (13) primers were used in the PCR. Method: immunoSEQ multiplex PCR; TCRdb's copy keeps in-frame clones and lacks some. The sample includes over 75,000 clones, 86% seen only once; the top ten take approximately 9.2%. The material sequenced was PBMCs. All receptors come from a man aged 30-40 years in good health and CMV-seropositive.

This rearrangement joins TRBV5-5 to TRBJ1-1, with 8 bases fitting TRBD1. Germline CDR1 reads SGHKS; CDR2 reads YYEKEE (reference sequence). Trimming took 3 bases from V and 3 from J; bases not matched to a gene: 7. CDR3 length: 15 amino acids. CDR3 nucleotide sequence: TGTGCCAGCAGCTCTATAGGACAGGGAGACACTGAAGCTTTCTTT. It translates to CASSSIGQGDTEAFF.

V is TRBV5-1 and J is TRBJ2-6; D possibly corresponds to TRBD1 (5 bases). Trimming stripped 0 bases from V and 0 bases from J, with 7 bases between. This CDR3 spans 16 amino acids. Germline V gene sequence: CDR1 SGHRS, CDR2 YFSETQ. CDR3 in amino acids: CASSLGQISGANVLTF. The CDR3, as DNA: TGCGCCAGCAGCTTGGGACAGATCTCTGGGGCCAACGTCCTGACTTTC.

In its sample, this clone was seen once. The rearrangement uses TRBV18 and TRBJ1-2, with D unclear. CDR3 size: 14 residues. Trimming pared 3 bases from V and 0 bases from J, leaving 8 bases between. CDR1 and CDR2 (germline): KGHSH, LQKENI. CDR3 nucleotide sequence: TGTGCCAGCTCACCCGCAGAAGCTAACTATGGCTACACCTTC. Its translation: CASSPAEANYGYTF.

The chain employs TRBV7-9 and TRBJ2-7; TRBD1 is a possible D gene (5 bases). Trimming took 5 bases from V and 5 from J, leaving 13 bases between them. This CDR3 is built from 13 residues. Germline assignment: CDR1 SEHNR and CDR2 FQNEAQ (reference sequence). The CDR3 DNA follows: TGTGCCAGCAGCCTCTTTGGGGCGGACGAGCAGTACTTC. Its protein is CASSLFGADEQYF.

The chain has TRBV2 and TRBJ2-5; no clear D. CDR3 size: 12 residues. The V end was cut by 6 bases, the J end by 0 bases, with 5 bases between. Germline values: CDR1 SNHLY, CDR2 FYNNEI. The CDR3 here is CASSENQETQYF. The DNA of the CDR3 is TGTGCCAGCAGCGAGAACCAAGAGACCCAGTACTTC.

The chain is built from TRBV19 and TRBJ1-5, with 8 bases identical to TRBD1. V was clipped by 5 bases and J by 1 base; unmatched bases: 10. CDR3 length: 17 residues. The germline V gene has CDR1 LNHDA and CDR2 SQIVND (reference sequence). The CDR3 DNA is TGTGCCAGTAGTGTCCGACAGGGGATGGTGAGCAATCAGCCCCAGCATTTT. This translates into CASSVRQGMVSNQPQHF.

In regard to this clone: This same CDR3 is encoded by further DNA sequences in the sample. The V and J genes are TRBV18 and TRBJ1-5, with D perhaps matching TRBD1 (6 bases). Germline values: CDR1 KGHSH, CDR2 LQKENI. Trimming took 2 bases from V and 2 from J, leaving 7 bases between them. This CDR3 has 14 residues. The CDR3 protein is CASSPSGGNQPQHF. The CDR3 nucleotides are TGTGCCAGCTCACCATCAGGGGGCAATCAGCCCCAGCATTTT. Full variable domain (remainder filled in from reference TRBV18 and TRBJ1-5): NAGVMQNPRHLVRRRGQEARLRCSPMKGHSHVYWYRQLPEEGLKFMVYLQKENIIDESGMPKERFSAEFPKEGPSILRIQQVVRGDSAAYFCASSPSGGNQPQHFGDGTRLSIL.

This chain links TRBV4-1 with TRBJ2-7; 10 nucleotides agree with TRBD2. The germline V gene encodes CDR1 MGHRA and CDR2 YSYEKL. The CDR3 covers 15 residues. J lost 0 bases, V lost 2 bases, and 1 base had no gene match. CDR3 sequence: CASSQLAGVSYEQYF. DNA of the CDR3: TGCGCCAGCAGCCAACTAGCGGGAGTCTCCTACGAGCAGTACTTC.

The chain combines TRBV7-3 with TRBJ1-2; TRBD1 matches at 10 bases. Germline CDR1 is SGHTA and CDR2 is FQGTGA. The CDR3 spans 15 residues. The trim removed 5 bases at V and 5 bases at J, leaving 8 bases unmatched. The CDR3, as DNA: TGTGCCAGCAGCCCGGGACAGGGGTGGGTTTATGGCTACACCTTC. Residues: CASSPGQGWVYGYTF.

This chain connects TRBV18 to TRBJ2-5, with D possibly TRBD2 on 5 matching bases. This CDR3 is built from 14 residues. Trimming took off 3 bases at V and 5 bases at J, with 13 bases between the two ends. CDR1 is KGHSH and CDR2 is LQKENI in the germline V gene. CDR3 sequence: CASSPPSRPETQYF. As DNA, the CDR3 is TGTGCCAGCTCACCTCCTAGCCGTCCTGAGACCCAGTACTTC.

The V call is TRBV6-1, the J call TRBJ2-3, with TRBD2 matching 11 bases. J gave up 6 bases and V 1 base, and 3 bases lay outside the gene matches. Germline assignment: CDR1 MNHNS and CDR2 SASEGT. The CDR3 has 15 residues. The CDR3 sequence: CASSEGTSGSDTQYF. CDR3 bases: TGTGCCAGCAGTGAAGGTACTAGCGGGAGTGATACGCAGTATTTT.

The chain carries TRBV5-1 and TRBJ2-3; 12 bases line up with TRBD2. The CDR3 totals 16 residues. The V gene end was trimmed by 4 bases and the J gene end by 6 bases; junction bases not matched to a gene: 9. Germline CDR1 reads SGHRS; CDR2 reads YFSETQ. The CDR3 DNA reads as TGCGCCAGCAGCATTCTGACTAGCGGGAGATCGGATACGCAGTATTTT. Translation: CASSILTSGRSDTQYF.

This sequence joins TRBV27 and TRBJ1-5; the D gene is possibly TRBD1 (6 bases). From germline, CDR1 is MNHEY and CDR2 SMNVEV (reference sequence). The length of the CDR3 is 17 residues. V lost 0 bases and J lost 7, with 19 bases in between. Here the CDR3 reads CASSLSANRASRQPQHF. CDR3 nucleotide sequence: TGTGCCAGCAGTTTATCAGCGAACAGGGCATCCCGACAGCCCCAGCATTTT.

The chain has TRBV21-1 and TRBJ2-3; TRBD2 is the table's D call, not checked against the DNA. TRBV21-1 is assigned pseudogene status. The CDR3 has 14 amino acids. The chain's CDR3 is CASSKTRGRDTQYF. CDR3 nucleotide sequence: TGTGCCAGCAGCAAGACTAGAGGAAGAGATACGCAGTATTTT.

The J gene is TRBJ2-1, the V gene TRBV7-2; 8 bases match TRBD2. With 4 bases clipped from V and 3 bases from J, the junction kept 8 bases outside the gene matches. CDR1 and CDR2 (germline): SGHTA, FQGNSA. The CDR3 totals 16 residues. In DNA, the CDR3 is TGTGCCAGCAGCTCCCGTGGGGCGGGGGGCTACAATGAGCAGTTCTTC. This gives the protein CASSSRGAGGYNEQFF. Complete variable domain (other parts from reference TRBV7-2 and TRBJ2-1): GAGVSQSPSNKVTEKGKDVELRCDPISGHTALYWYRQSLGQGLEFLIYFQGNSAPDKSGLPSDRFSAERTGGSVSTLTIQRTQQEDSAVYLCASSSRGAGGYNEQFFGPGTRLTVL.

V is TRBV6-5 and J is TRBJ2-7, with 12 bases lining up with TRBD2. J gave up 0 bases and V 2 bases, and 2 bases lay outside the gene matches. Germline V lookup: CDR1 MNHEY, CDR2 SVGAGI. The CDR3 has 16 residues. In nucleotides, the CDR3 is TGTGCCAGCAGTTACCCACTAGCGGGAGGCTCCTACGAGCAGTACTTC. Translated: CASSYPLAGGSYEQYF.

The chain couples TRBV7-6 to TRBJ1-1; D is possibly TRBD1 (6 bases). V was clipped by 5 bases and J by 8 bases, with 9 bases between them. The CDR3 is 11 residues long. Germline V CDR1 and CDR2: SGHVS, FNYEAQ. The CDR3 is CASSQQGEAFF. The CDR3 DNA reads as TGTGCCAGCAGCCAGCAGGGGGAAGCTTTCTTT.

CDR3: CASTPAGGWGTEAFF. The CDR3 nucleotides read TGTGCCAGCACCCCGGCAGGGGGTTGGGGCACTGAAGCTTTCTTT. The chain uses TRBV28 and TRBJ1-1; TRBD1 matches at 7 bases. The length of the CDR3 is 15 residues. Germline V gene sequence: CDR1 MDHEN, CDR2 SYDVKM. The V and J ends lost 7 bases and 4 bases, in that order; junction bases with no gene match: 12.

This clone was counted a single time. The chain combines TRBV27 with TRBJ1-5; weak D call: TRBD1 (6 bases). CDR3 size: 15 residues. The V end was cut by 8 bases, the J end by 0 bases, with 14 bases between. Looked up from germline, CDR1 is MNHEY and CDR2 is SMNVEV (reference sequence). CDR3 residues: CASQHRVNSNQPQHF. The CDR3, as DNA: TGTGCCAGCCAACACAGGGTAAATAGCAATCAGCCCCAGCATTTT.

V usage is TRBV29-1 and J usage is TRBJ2-2; D is possibly TRBD1 (6 bases). Trimming stripped 6 bases from V and 0 bases from J, with 8 bases between. Looked up from germline, CDR1 is SQVTM and CDR2 is ANQGSEA. The CDR3 consists of 13 residues. DNA of the CDR3: TGCAGCGTGGACAGCACGAACACCGGGGAGCTGTTTTTT. Its translation: CSVDSTNTGELFF.

The rearrangement links TRBV30 to TRBJ2-1; 13 bases map to TRBD2. This CDR3 contains 17 residues. The germline CDR1 and CDR2 sequences are GTSNPN and SVGIG (reference sequence). The J segment lost 6 bases and the V segment lost 0 bases, leaving 8 bases of the junction unmatched. CDR3 in DNA: TGTGCCTGGAGTGTACTCCGGACTAGCGGGAGTCGCAATGAGCAGTTCTTC. Its translation: CAWSVLRTSGSRNEQFF.

This rearrangement joins TRBV5-1 to TRBJ2-5, with 8 bases identical to TRBD1. The DNA end favors TRBJ2-7, so the J call may be wrong. Germline V gene data show CDR1 as SGHRS and CDR2 as YFSETQ. The CDR3 has 14 residues. CDR3 in amino acids: CASKTGTGPYEQYF. CDR3 nucleotide sequence: TGCGCAAGTAAAACCGGGACAGGACCCTACGAGCAGTACTTC.

This clone was seen a single time. The chain is built from TRBV14 and TRBJ1-5; D unclear. The CDR3 sequence is 17 residues long. The germline V gene has CDR1 SGHDN and CDR2 FVKESK. The germline V and J ends were trimmed by 3 bases and 3 bases, with 18 bases remaining between them. The CDR3 sequence: CASSHSLRQLNNQPQHF. CDR3 DNA: TGTGCCAGCAGCCACTCCTTGAGGCAGCTTAACAATCAGCCCCAGCATTTT.

The J gene is TRBJ2-3, the V gene TRBV2; TRBD2 matches at 10 bases. Germline assignment: CDR1 SNHLY and CDR2 FYNNEI. The CDR3 spans 17 residues. J was trimmed by 2 bases and V by 3 bases; bases with no gene match: 8. The CDR3 sequence: CASSEVPTSGNTDTQYF. The DNA for the CDR3 is TGTGCCAGCAGTGAGGTCCCAACTAGCGGGAACACAGATACGCAGTATTTT. Full variable domain (rest looked up from reference TRBV2 and TRBJ2-3): EPEVTQTPSHQVTQMGQEVILRCVPISNHLYFYWYRQILGQKVEFLVSFYNNEISEKSEIFDDQFSVERPDGSNFTLKIRSTKLEDSAMYFCASSEVPTSGNTDTQYFGPGTRLTVL.

This clone was seen just once. In DNA, the CDR3 is TGTGCCAGCAGTTTGATCCGGCGACTAGCGGGAGCTGAGCAGTTCTTC. Amino acids: CASSLIRRLAGAEQFF. This rearrangement joins TRBV28 to TRBJ2-1, with 12 bases matching TRBD2. The CDR3 runs 16 residues. The junction had 9 bases not matched to a gene; V was cut back by 3 bases and J by 9 bases. Per the germline V gene, CDR1 is MDHEN and CDR2 is SYDVKM. The full variable domain, its missing parts supplied by reference TRBV28 and TRBJ2-1, is DVKVTQSSRYLVKRTGEKVFLECVQDMDHENMFWYRQDPGLGLRLIYFSYDVKMKEKGDIPEGYSVSREKKERFSLILESASTNQTSMYLCASSLIRRLAGAEQFFGPGTRLTVL.